The TCR beta chain under discussion was sequenced for a study of control samples from healthy donors and cancer patients. Sequenced by immunoSEQ multiplex PCR; TCRdb stores in-frame clones only, minus some. The table lists 150,000 or so clones, roughly 93% of them singletons. The germline CDR1 and CDR2 sequences are LNHDA and SQIVND (reference sequence). V trimming: 6 bases; J trimming: 6 bases; junction bases outside the gene matches: 13. The CDR3 has 17 residues. On this clone: The sample contains more than one DNA sequence encoding this CDR3.

The source material was blood. The receptor was isolated from a man between 50 and 59 years old in good health. V is TRBV19 and J is TRBJ1-5; TRBD1 matches at 11 bases. CDR3 sequence (DNA): TGTGCCAGTAGCCTACAAGGGGACAGGGGGAAAGGTCAGCCCCAGCATTTT. Residues: CASSLQGDRGKGQPQHF.